Reported below is one T cell receptor beta chain. This entry belongs to a study of T cell changes during pregnancy in multiple sclerosis. The assay was immunoSEQ multiplex PCR, and TCRdb's table has in-frame clones only and misses some. In the table there are 39,000 or so clones, about 92% of which are singletons. V shed 3 bases and J 6 bases; nucleotides not matched to a gene: 11. The CDR3 extends over 15 amino acids. Germline V CDR1 and CDR2: SEHNR, FQNEAQ (reference sequence). The chain is built from TRBV7-9 and TRBJ2-7, with 7 positions matching TRBD1. The clonotype comes from a female donor with multiple sclerosis, enrolled in a pregnancy study. The specimen comprised CD8+ T cells from peripheral blood mononuclear cells, sampled in the first trimester of pregnancy. CDR3 nucleotide sequence: TGTGCCAGCAGCTTCGCTGGGACAGCCTCCGCCGAGCAGTACTTC. Its translation: CASSFAGTASAEQYF.